Included here is one TCR beta chain sequence, with context. The sample belongs to a study of blood T cell repertoires in COVID-19. Study-level background: COVID-19 samples from acute and convalescent phases originated in the United States, Italy and Spain. T cells, B-cell-depleted T cells, or PBMCs supplied cDNA or gDNA.

In the authors' workflow: Counts of nucleated cells, estimated from reference gene primer amplification, were obtained. Profiling relied on immunoSEQ multiplex PCR, and the TCRdb table lists in-frame clones only, not all of them. Clonal size and the V and J genes are those of that table, whereas D and trimming came from the DNA. Among under 250,000 clones, approximately 78% were seen once, and the ten largest hold over 4%. CDR3 size: 12 residues. J gave up 11 bases and V 3 bases, and 5 bases lay outside the gene matches. The germline V gene encodes CDR1 SGDLS and CDR2 YYNGEE. The chain links TRBV9 to TRBJ1-1; 9 bases map to TRBD1. The sample comprised peripheral blood. The clonotype comes from a woman between 65 and 79 years old with COVID-19, enrolled during active disease. CDR3 region: CASSDRGLEAFF. CDR3 DNA: TGTGCCAGCAGCGACAGGGGGCTAGAGGCTTTCTTT. The full variable domain, rest sourced from reference TRBV9 and TRBJ1-1, is DSGVTQTPKHLITATGQRVTLRCSPRSGDLSVYWYQQSLDQGLQFLIQYYNGEERAKGNILERFSAQQFPDLHSELNLSSLELGDSALYFCASSDRGLEAFFGQGTRLTVV.